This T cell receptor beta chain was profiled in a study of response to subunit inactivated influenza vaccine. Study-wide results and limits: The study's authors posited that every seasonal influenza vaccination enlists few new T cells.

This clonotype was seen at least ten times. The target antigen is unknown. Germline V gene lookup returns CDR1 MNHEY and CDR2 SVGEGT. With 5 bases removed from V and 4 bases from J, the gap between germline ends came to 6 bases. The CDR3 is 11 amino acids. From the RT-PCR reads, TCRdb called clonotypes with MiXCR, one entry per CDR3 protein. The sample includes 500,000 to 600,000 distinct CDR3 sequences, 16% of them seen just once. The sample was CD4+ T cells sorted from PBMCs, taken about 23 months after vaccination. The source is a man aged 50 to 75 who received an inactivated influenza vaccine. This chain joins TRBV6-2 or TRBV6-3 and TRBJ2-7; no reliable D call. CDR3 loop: CASSTLYEQYF. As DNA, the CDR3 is TGTGCCAGCAGTACCTTATACGAGCAGTACTTC.